Below, 2 T cell receptor beta chains from the same sample are listed, as sequenced in a study of control samples from healthy donors and cancer patients. Assay used: immunoSEQ multiplex PCR; TCRdb lists only in-frame clones, some missing. There are about 150,000 clones in the sample; just over 85% occur only once, and 1.5% to 2% lies in the top ten. The sequencing input was blood. The source is a man aged 18 to 30 in good health.

The chain is built from TRBV7-9 and TRBJ1-1; D might be TRBD1 (5 bases). The CDR3 covers 16 residues. Germline-derived CDR1 and CDR2 are SEHNR and FQNEAQ (reference sequence). V was clipped by 5 bases and J by 8 bases, with 24 bases between them. As DNA, the CDR3 is TGTGCCAGCAGCCCTGGGGCAGGCCGTGCCCGCGACGAAGCTTTCTTT. It is translated as CASSPGAGRARDEAFF.

This clone was seen a single time. The rearrangement links TRBV27 to TRBJ1-5, with D possibly TRBD1 on 5 matching bases. Between the trimmed V and J ends, which lost 6 bases and 3 bases, there was a span of 15 bases. CDR1 is MNHEY, CDR2 SMNVEV, per germline (reference sequence). The CDR3 totals 15 residues. The CDR3 loop is CASSAGGAFNQPQHF. CDR3 sequence (DNA): TGTGCCAGCAGCGCGGGGGGAGCCTTCAATCAGCCCCAGCATTTT.